Sequencing of this T cell receptor beta chain was carried out in a study of blood T cell repertoires in COVID-19. How the authors handled the data: It was from reference gene primer amplification that nucleated cell counts were estimated. Generated by immunoSEQ multiplex PCR, the TCRdb table keeps only in-frame clones and is missing some. Clone size and the V and J calls come from that table; the DNA yielded D and trimming. The sample records 200,000 to 250,000 clones, 70% to 90% being singletons. Study members were between about 18 and 95 years old and lived in 24 US regions. This CDR3 has 14 residues. After removal of 4 bases from V and 2 bases from J, the junction contained 3 bases not matched to a gene. Germline V gene sequence: CDR1 MNHEY, CDR2 SVGAGI.

The clonotype was recovered from a woman between 35 and 50 years old with acute COVID-19. Sequencing input: PBMCs or T cells enriched from blood (not recorded which). The chain links TRBV6-5 to TRBJ1-2; TRBD1 matches 8 bases. The DNA of the CDR3 is TGTGCCAGCAGTTCTAGACAGGGGAACTATGGCTACACCTTC. Translation gives CASSSRQGNYGYTF.